This T cell receptor (beta chain) was identified in a study of cytomegalovirus exposure and HLA in healthy donors. Study observations and caveats: Among the most significant clusters, several appeared linked to common viral pathogens in a later analysis.

About this clone: Its antigen is not identified.

Amplification used 60 Vbeta primers and 13 Jbeta primers. Sequencing used immunoSEQ multiplex PCR; TCRdb keeps in-frame clones, though not all of them. The repertoire has 150,000 to 200,000 clones, 84% of them found once; the top ten carry under 1.1%. In germline, CDR1 is SGHTA, CDR2 FQGNSA. CDR3 length equals 17 residues. After removal of 2 bases from V and 0 bases from J, the junction contained 6 bases not matched to a gene. This chain links TRBV7-2 with TRBJ2-1, with 8 nucleotides matching TRBD2. Sequencing was done on a sample of PBMCs. The sequence derives from a man aged 25-45 years in good health and CMV-seronegative. The CDR3 coding sequence is TGTGCCAGCAGCTTATTCGTAGCGGGGAGCTCCTACAATGAGCAGTTCTTC. Amino acid sequence: CASSLFVAGSSYNEQFF.